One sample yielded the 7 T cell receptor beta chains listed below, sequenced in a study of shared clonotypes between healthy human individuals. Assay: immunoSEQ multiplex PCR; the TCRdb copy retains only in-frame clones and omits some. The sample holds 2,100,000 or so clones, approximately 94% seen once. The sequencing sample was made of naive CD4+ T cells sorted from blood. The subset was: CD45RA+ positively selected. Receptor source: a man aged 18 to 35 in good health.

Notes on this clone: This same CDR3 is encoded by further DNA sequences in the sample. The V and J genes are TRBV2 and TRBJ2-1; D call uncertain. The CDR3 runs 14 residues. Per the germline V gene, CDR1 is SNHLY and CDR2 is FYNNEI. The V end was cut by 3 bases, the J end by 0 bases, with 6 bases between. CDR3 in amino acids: CASSEGSSYNEQFF. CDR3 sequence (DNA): TGTGCCAGCAGTGAGGGTAGCTCCTACAATGAGCAGTTCTTC. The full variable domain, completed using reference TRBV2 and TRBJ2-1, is EPEVTQTPSHQVTQMGQEVILRCVPISNHLYFYWYRQILGQKVEFLVSFYNNEISEKSEIFDDQFSVERPDGSNFTLKIRSTKLEDSAMYFCASSEGSSYNEQFFGPGTRLTVL.

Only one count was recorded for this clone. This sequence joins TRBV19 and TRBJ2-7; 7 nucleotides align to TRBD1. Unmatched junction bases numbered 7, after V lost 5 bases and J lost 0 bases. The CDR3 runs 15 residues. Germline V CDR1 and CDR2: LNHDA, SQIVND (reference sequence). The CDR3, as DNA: TGTGCCAGTAGTGTATCCGGGACAGCCTCCTACGAGCAGTACTTC. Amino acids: CASSVSGTASYEQYF.

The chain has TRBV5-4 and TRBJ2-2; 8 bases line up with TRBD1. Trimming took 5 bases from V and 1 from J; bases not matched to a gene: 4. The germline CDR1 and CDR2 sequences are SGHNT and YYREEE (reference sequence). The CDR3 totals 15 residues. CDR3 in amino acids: CASRTGTGNTGELFF. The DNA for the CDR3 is TGTGCCAGCAGGACCGGGACAGGGAACACCGGGGAGCTGTTTTTT. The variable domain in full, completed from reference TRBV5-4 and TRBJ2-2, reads ETGVTQSPTHLIKTRGQQVTLRCSSQSGHNTVSWYQQALGQGPQFIFQYYREEENGRGNFPPRFSGLQFPNYSSELNVNALELDDSALYLCASRTGTGNTGELFFGEGSRLTVL.

The CDR3 loop is CASSTSGLGYEKLFF. CDR3 coding DNA: TGTGCCAGTAGTACATCCGGGCTCGGGTATGAAAAACTGTTTTTT. The chain is built from TRBV19 and TRBJ1-4; no clear D. V was clipped by 4 bases and J by 6 bases, with 15 bases between them. The CDR3 runs to 15 residues. Germline assignment: CDR1 LNHDA and CDR2 SQIVND (reference sequence). Full variable domain (outside the CDR3, taken from reference TRBV19 and TRBJ1-4): DGGITQSPKYLFRKEGQNVTLSCEQNLNHDAMYWYRQDPGQGLRLIYYSQIVNDFQKGDIAEGYSVSREKKESFPLTVTSAQKNPTAFYLCASSTSGLGYEKLFFGSGTQLSVL.

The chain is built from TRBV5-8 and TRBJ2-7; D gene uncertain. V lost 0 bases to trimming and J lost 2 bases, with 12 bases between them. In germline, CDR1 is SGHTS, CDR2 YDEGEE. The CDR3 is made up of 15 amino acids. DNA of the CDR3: TGTGCCAGCAGCTTGGGGGGTCCAGCCCCCTACGAGCAGTACTTC. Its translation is CASSLGGPAPYEQYF.

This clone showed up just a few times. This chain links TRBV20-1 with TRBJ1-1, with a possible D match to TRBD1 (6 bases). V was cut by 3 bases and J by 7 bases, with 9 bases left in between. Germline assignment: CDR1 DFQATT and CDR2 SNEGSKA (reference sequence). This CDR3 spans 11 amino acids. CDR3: CSASRGHEAFF. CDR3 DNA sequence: TGCAGTGCTAGCAGGGGTCATGAAGCTTTCTTT.

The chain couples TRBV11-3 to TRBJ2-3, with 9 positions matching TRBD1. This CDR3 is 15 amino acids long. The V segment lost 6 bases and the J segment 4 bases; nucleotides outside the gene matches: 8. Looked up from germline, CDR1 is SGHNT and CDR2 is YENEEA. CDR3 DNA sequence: TGTGCCAGCAGTAAACAGGGGGCAGGTTCAGATACGCAGTATTTT. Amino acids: CASSKQGAGSDTQYF.